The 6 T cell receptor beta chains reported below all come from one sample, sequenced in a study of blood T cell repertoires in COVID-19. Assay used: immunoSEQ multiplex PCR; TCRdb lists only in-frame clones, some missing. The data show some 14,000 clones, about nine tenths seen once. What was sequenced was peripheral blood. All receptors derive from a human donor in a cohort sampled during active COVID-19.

CDR3 amino acids: CASSEYRGRTEAFF. The CDR3 region has the DNA TGTGCCAGCAGTGAATACAGGGGGCGTACTGAAGCTTTCTTT. The chain couples TRBV6-1 to TRBJ1-1; 9 positions agree with TRBD1. From germline, CDR1 is MNHNS and CDR2 SASEGT. Trimming took 2 bases from V and 5 from J; bases not matched to a gene: 3. CDR3 length: 14 amino acids.

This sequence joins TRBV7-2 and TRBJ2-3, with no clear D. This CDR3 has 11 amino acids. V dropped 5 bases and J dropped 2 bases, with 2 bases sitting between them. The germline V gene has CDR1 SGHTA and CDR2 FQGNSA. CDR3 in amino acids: CASSLTDTQYF. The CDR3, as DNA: TGTGCCAGCAGCCTCACAGATACGCAGTATTTT.

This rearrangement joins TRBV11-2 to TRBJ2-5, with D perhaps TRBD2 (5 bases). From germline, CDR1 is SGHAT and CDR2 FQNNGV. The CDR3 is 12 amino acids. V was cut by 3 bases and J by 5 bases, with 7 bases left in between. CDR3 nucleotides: TGTGCCAGCAGCTTCGCGGGTGAGACCCAGTACTTC. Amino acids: CASSFAGETQYF.

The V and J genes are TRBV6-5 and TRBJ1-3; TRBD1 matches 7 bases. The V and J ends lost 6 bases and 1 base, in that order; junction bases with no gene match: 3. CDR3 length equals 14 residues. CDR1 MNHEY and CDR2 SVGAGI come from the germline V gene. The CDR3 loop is CASSTTGSGNTIYF. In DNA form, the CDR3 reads TGTGCCAGCAGCACGACAGGGTCTGGAAACACCATATATTTT.

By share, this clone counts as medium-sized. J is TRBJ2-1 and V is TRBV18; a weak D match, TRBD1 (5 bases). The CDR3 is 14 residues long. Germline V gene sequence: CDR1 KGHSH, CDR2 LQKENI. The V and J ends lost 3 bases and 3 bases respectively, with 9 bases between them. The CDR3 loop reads CASSPTGFYNEQFF. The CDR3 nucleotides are TGTGCCAGCTCACCTACAGGCTTCTACAATGAGCAGTTCTTC.

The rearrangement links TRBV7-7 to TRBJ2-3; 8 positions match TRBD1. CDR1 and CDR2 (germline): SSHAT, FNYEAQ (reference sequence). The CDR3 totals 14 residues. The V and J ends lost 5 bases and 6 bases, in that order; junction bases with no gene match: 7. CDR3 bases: TGTGCCAGCAGCCCCGGACAGGGCCAGGATACGCAGTATTTT. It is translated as CASSPGQGQDTQYF.